Presented here are 27 T cell receptor beta chains from one specimen sequenced in a study of beta chain features in type 1 diabetes. Expressed TCRB transcripts got sequenced, as all isolated RNA was reverse transcribed. Measured with immunoSEQ multiplex PCR; TCRdb has only the in-frame clones, and not every one. The sample lists 300,000 to 400,000 clones; around 10% were seen once. Material for sequencing was naive CD4+ T cells from blood. The receptors stem from a woman younger than 45 in good health.

This clone showed up just a few times. The V and J genes are TRBV6-5 and TRBJ2-3; D call uncertain. Germline V gives CDR1 MNHEY, CDR2 SVGAGI. CDR3 length equals 14 residues. CDR3 coding DNA: TGTGCGACATTCCTGTCAGCCAAGATGGATACGCAGTATTTT. Translation: CATFLSAKMDTQYF.

This clone was counted between two and nine times. V gene TRBV21-1 combines with J gene TRBJ1-5. TRBV21-1 is a pseudogene locus. There are 13 residues in the CDR3. The CDR3 DNA sequence: TGTGCCAGCAGAAGGAGCGGCAATCAGCCCCAGCATTTT. This encodes CASRRSGNQPQHF.

The V and J genes are TRBV11-2 and TRBJ2-1; 8 positions match TRBD2. Trimming removed 7 bases from V and 9 bases from J; junction bases left unmatched: 8. The CDR3 covers 13 residues. Per germline, CDR1 SGHAT and CDR2 FQNNGV. In DNA, the CDR3 is TGTGCCAGCAACCCGGGACTAGTAGGTGAGCAGTTCTTC. Translating gives CASNPGLVGEQFF.

This clone was counted only a few times. The CDR3 region has the DNA TGTGCCAGCTCCGAAGCTAGTAACACCGGGGAGCTGTTTTTT. As protein: CASSEASNTGELFF. This rearrangement joins TRBV9 to TRBJ2-2; D is unresolved. V was shortened by 7 bases and J by 2 bases, with 12 bases between the two germline ends. From germline, CDR1 is SGDLS and CDR2 YYNGEE. This CDR3 is built from 14 residues.

V gene TRBV27 combines with J gene TRBJ2-5; 10 bases are shared with TRBD2. This CDR3 spans 16 amino acids. CDR1 is MNHEY, CDR2 SMNVEV, per germline (reference sequence). V trimming: 3 bases; J trimming: 4 bases; junction bases outside the gene matches: 8. Written as DNA, the CDR3 is TGTGCCAGCAGTTTTCGTGTAGCGGGAGGTTCAGAGACCCAGTACTTC. Its protein is CASSFRVAGGSETQYF.

This clone was counted once. This chain uses TRBV6-5 with TRBJ2-3; D might be TRBD2 (5 bases). CDR3 size: 14 residues. V lost 0 bases, J lost 2 bases, and 6 bases lay in between. Germline lookup yields CDR1 MNHEY and CDR2 SVGAGI. CDR3 nucleotides: TGTGCCAGCAGTTACTCGAGGGCCACAGATACGCAGTATTTT. Translation: CASSYSRATDTQYF.

V is TRBV6-5 and J is TRBJ2-1, with 8 nucleotides matching TRBD1. This CDR3 is built from 15 residues. Trimming took 6 bases from V and 1 from J; bases not matched to a gene: 5. CDR1 and CDR2 (germline): MNHEY, SVGAGI. The CDR3 loop reads CASSRGQGSYNEQFF. The CDR3 DNA reads TGTGCCAGCAGCCGTGGACAGGGTTCCTACAATGAGCAGTTCTTC.

This rearrangement joins TRBV28 to TRBJ2-7; TRBD2 aligns across 9 bases. CDR3 size: 15 residues. Germline assignment: CDR1 MDHEN and CDR2 SYDVKM. J lost 3 bases, V lost 8 bases, and 11 bases had no gene match. The CDR3 region is CASLPTGTSRYEQYF. The CDR3 DNA is TGTGCCAGCCTCCCAACCGGGACTAGCCGCTACGAGCAGTACTTC.

V gene TRBV28 combines with J gene TRBJ1-4, with a weak D call TRBD1 (6 bases). The CDR3 has 14 amino acids. Germline V lookup: CDR1 MDHEN, CDR2 SYDVKM. The V and J ends lost 4 bases and 13 bases respectively, with 19 bases between them. The CDR3 reads CASSSQTGGRGLFF. The CDR3 region has the DNA TGTGCCAGCAGTTCCCAGACAGGAGGCCGGGGACTGTTTTTT.

This chain joins TRBV5-4 and TRBJ2-5; 10 bases are shared with TRBD1. This CDR3 contains 15 residues. The V segment lost 3 bases and the J segment 1 base; nucleotides outside the gene matches: 3. CDR1 SGHNT and CDR2 YYREEE come from the germline V gene (reference sequence). The CDR3 here is CASSSTGGLQETQYF. In nucleotides, the CDR3 is TGTGCCAGCAGCTCGACAGGGGGCCTCCAAGAGACCCAGTACTTC.

V is TRBV7-2 and J is TRBJ2-7; TRBD2 might be the D (5 bases). Germline V CDR1 and CDR2: SGHTA, FQGNSA. Deletions cut 1 base from V and 5 bases from J, with 15 bases between. The CDR3 is 15 residues long. The CDR3 region is CASSLVEGLANEQYF. The DNA for the CDR3 is TGTGCCAGCAGCTTAGTAGAGGGCCTAGCAAACGAGCAGTACTTC. The variable domain in full, with the rest retrieved from reference TRBV7-2 and TRBJ2-7, is GAGVSQSPSNKVTEKGKDVELRCDPISGHTALYWYRQSLGQGLEFLIYFQGNSAPDKSGLPSDRFSAERTGGSVSTLTIQRTQQEDSAVYLCASSLVEGLANEQYFGPGTRLTVT.

The chain recombines TRBV20-1 with TRBJ2-1, with D maybe TRBD1 (6 bases). The germline CDR1 and CDR2 sequences are DFQATT and SNEGSKA (reference sequence). Trimming took off 4 bases at V and 7 bases at J, with 8 bases between the two ends. The CDR3 contains 11 residues. The CDR3 nucleotides read TGCAGTGCTAACAGGGTAAATGAGCAGTTCTTC. It yields the protein CSANRVNEQFF.

This clone was detected a few times. V is TRBV28 and J is TRBJ1-3; no definite D call. With 6 bases removed from V and 2 bases from J, the gap between germline ends came to 14 bases. The germline gives CDR1 MDHEN, CDR2 SYDVKM. The CDR3 extends over 15 amino acids. This CDR3 is CASSSLAQTGNTIYF. The CDR3 nucleotides are TGTGCCAGCAGCTCTTTAGCTCAAACTGGAAACACCATATATTTT.

Concerning this clone itself: A junction boundary mismatches the germline segment, possibly from a read error. This chain connects TRBV7-7 to TRBJ2-1, with TRBD2 identical over 7 bases. CDR1 and CDR2 from the germline V gene are SSHAT and FNYEAQ (reference sequence). The CDR3 contains 15 residues. The CDR3 DNA sequence: TGTGCTAGCAGCTTGACTAGCAGCCCCTACAATGAGCAGTTCTTC. It encodes CASSLTSSPYNEQFF.

In this sample, this clone turned up a few times. This chain uses TRBV29-1 with TRBJ2-1; TRBD2 agrees at 15 bases. Germline V gives CDR1 SQVTM, CDR2 ANQGSEA. The J segment lost 9 bases and the V segment lost 4 bases, leaving 7 bases of the junction unmatched. The CDR3 runs to 15 residues. The CDR3 nucleotides read TGCAGCGTTGCTGGGACTAGCGGGAGGATGGGTGAGCAGTTCTTC. Its translation: CSVAGTSGRMGEQFF.

The V gene is TRBV19, the J gene TRBJ2-5; tentative D call: TRBD1 (5 bases). The germline V and J ends were trimmed by 5 bases and 5 bases, with 15 bases remaining between them. Germline lookup yields CDR1 LNHDA and CDR2 SQIVND (reference sequence). The CDR3 is 14 residues long. The CDR3 nucleotides are TGTGCCAGTAGTCCCGGCCGACAGTCGGAGACCCAGTACTTC. It translates to CASSPGRQSETQYF.

The chain has TRBV28 and TRBJ1-2; 7 positions agree with TRBD1. The trim removed 3 bases at V and 6 bases at J, leaving 10 bases unmatched. Germline V lookup: CDR1 MDHEN, CDR2 SYDVKM. CDR3 size: 15 residues. Here the CDR3 DNA reads TGTGCCAGCAGTTTGCCCCGGGGGCAGGGGGATGGCTACACCTTC. Its translation: CASSLPRGQGDGYTF.

The rearrangement uses TRBV28 and TRBJ1-2; no clear D. Trimming shortened V by 7 bases and J by 0 bases, and 12 bases separated the two germline ends. The CDR3 spans 14 residues. The germline gives CDR1 MDHEN, CDR2 SYDVKM. In DNA, the CDR3 is TGTGCCAGCACTCGAGAGGGCGCTAACTATGGCTACACCTTC. Protein sequence: CASTREGANYGYTF.

Concerning this clone: Other DNA sequences in the same sample also yield this CDR3. The gene calls are TRBV7-9 and TRBJ1-4; no clear D gene. Germline loops: CDR1 SEHNR, CDR2 FQNEAQ (reference sequence). V was clipped by 0 bases and J by 5 bases, with 7 bases between them. This CDR3 region has 14 residues. Written as DNA, the CDR3 is TGTGCCAGCAGCTTAGCGGGCCCGAATGAAAAACTGTTTTTT. It is translated as CASSLAGPNEKLFF.

This clone has more than one count but fewer than ten. The rearrangement links TRBV28 to TRBJ1-2, with 9 positions matching TRBD1. The CDR3 runs 15 residues. Germline loops: CDR1 MDHEN, CDR2 SYDVKM. V trimming: 3 bases; J trimming: 4 bases; junction bases outside the gene matches: 6. The CDR3 nucleotides read TGTGCCAGCAGTTTCCCGGACAGGGGAAGCTATGGCTACACCTTC. It specifies CASSFPDRGSYGYTF.

Only a few counts were recorded for this clone. V and J are TRBV9 and TRBJ2-5, with 11 bases identical to TRBD1. The junction had 4 bases not matched to a gene; V was cut back by 2 bases and J by 4 bases. Per germline, CDR1 SGDLS and CDR2 YYNGEE. This CDR3 comprises 15 residues. In DNA form, the CDR3 reads TGTGCCAGCAGCGTCTCCGGGACAGGGGGAGAGACCCAGTACTTC. It translates to CASSVSGTGGETQYF.

The genes are TRBV2 and TRBJ2-5; 7 nucleotides match TRBD2. V lost 8 bases to trimming and J lost 5 bases; unmatched junction nucleotides: 8. The germline V gene encodes CDR1 SNHLY and CDR2 FYNNEI. This CDR3 is built from 13 residues. The CDR3 region has the DNA TGTGCCAGCGTGGGGCGGGAGTCCGAGACCCAGTACTTC. It encodes CASVGRESETQYF.

The sample holds a few counts of this clone. The chain uses TRBV28 and TRBJ2-1, with 13 bases fitting TRBD2. The length of the CDR3 is 18 residues. After removal of 2 bases from V and 4 bases from J, the junction contained 8 bases not matched to a gene. The V gene's germline CDR1 is MDHEN and CDR2 SYDVKM. CDR3 coding DNA: TGTGCCAGCAGTTTAGAAGGATTACTAGCGGGAGGGTACAATGAGCAGTTCTTC. This sequence encodes CASSLEGLLAGGYNEQFF.

In its sample, this clone was seen a few times. The rearrangement uses TRBV14 and TRBJ2-3; TRBD2 matches 10 bases. Germline V gives CDR1 SGHDN, CDR2 FVKESK. The CDR3 is made up of 16 amino acids. Trimming at V came to 1 base and at J to 1 base, leaving 2 bases not matched to a gene. CDR3 DNA: TGTGCCAGCAGCCAAGCCGGGACTAGCGGCACAGATACGCAGTATTTT. This sequence encodes CASSQAGTSGTDTQYF.

The gene calls are TRBV29-1 and TRBJ1-4; D may be TRBD1 (5 bases). CDR3 length: 13 residues. The ends were cut back, 7 bases at V and 8 bases at J, with 17 bases in the middle. From germline, CDR1 is SQVTM and CDR2 ANQGSEA. The CDR3 is CSARDLRREKLFF. CDR3 bases: TGCAGCGCCAGGGACTTGAGAAGGGAAAAACTGTTTTTT. The complete variable domain, with remaining parts taken from reference TRBV29-1 and TRBJ1-4, reads SAVISQKPSRDICQRGTSLTIQCQVDSQVTMMFWYRQQPGQSLTLIATANQGSEATYESGFVIDKFPISRPNLTFSTLTVSNMSPEDSSIYLCSARDLRREKLFFGSGTQLSVL.

This clone was picked up a small number of times. The rearrangement joins TRBV5-1 to TRBJ2-3; 11 nucleotides agree with TRBD2. Germline CDR1 SGHRS, CDR2 YFSETQ. There are 16 residues in the CDR3. With 4 bases clipped from V and 2 bases from J, the junction kept 6 bases outside the gene matches. The CDR3 is CASSPGTSGFTDTQYF. Written as DNA, the CDR3 is TGCGCCAGCAGCCCCGGGACTAGCGGTTTCACAGATACGCAGTATTTT.

The rearrangement joins TRBV29-1 to TRBJ1-5, with D maybe TRBD1 (5 bases). Germline lookup yields CDR1 SQVTM and CDR2 ANQGSEA. CDR3 length: 13 residues. V was cut by 4 bases and J by 7 bases, with 14 bases left in between. The CDR3 nucleotides are TGCAGCGTTGCGGCTGGGGCGAACCAGCCCCAGCATTTT. Translation gives CSVAAGANQPQHF.